The T cell receptor (beta chain) under discussion was sequenced for a study of yellow fever vaccine responses in identical twins. The study's findings and limits: Convergence reportedly seemed to mark part of the twins' vaccine T cell response, with personalization marking the rest.

Of note for this clonotype: Its specificity is unknown.

TCRdb re-called the RT-PCR reads with MiXCR, one entry per CDR3 protein. The sample lists roughly 1,700 distinct CDR3 sequences, around 86% seen once, with about 5% in the top ten. Trimming took off 4 bases at V and 2 bases at J, with 11 bases between the two ends. Germline lookup yields CDR1 SQVTM and CDR2 ANQGSEA. The CDR3 sequence is 14 residues long. The sequence derives from a woman aged 18-35 years who received the yellow fever vaccine. The chain has TRBV29-1 and TRBJ2-2; tentatively, D is TRBD1 (6 bases). This specimen consisted of T cells from blood (PBMCs), unsorted or a sorted subset (not recorded which), obtained before or after yellow fever vaccination (not recorded which). The DNA of the CDR3 is TGCAGCGTTGCACAGGGTGGCAACACCGGGGAGCTGTTTTTT. This translates into CSVAQGGNTGELFF.